These T cell receptor beta chains were read from a single sample in a study of blood T cells in healthy people across ages. TCRdb re-called the 5' RACE reads with MiXCR, one entry per CDR3 protein. The sample consists of 600,000 or so distinct CDR3 sequences, about 30% of them appearing once. The source material was blood. The receptors come from a woman aged 80 or over in good health. Both conserved end residues are part of each CDR3. The D gene is left open where the match is weak. Rows give clone size only sometimes, using once, few, many, or a class for an expanded clone.

D: -; size: many; J: TRBJ2-1; V: TRBV5-1; CDR3: CASSQDVSGGNEQFF; DNA: TGCGCCAGCAGCCAAGACGTTTCTGGTGGCAATGAGCAGTTCTTC
D: TRBD2; size: many; J: TRBJ2-1; V: TRBV20-1; CDR3: CSANPIVAGGLGNEQFF; DNA: TGCAGTGCTAACCCGATCGTGGCGGGGGGGTTAGGTAATGAGCAGTTCTTC
D: -; size: many; J: TRBJ2-3; V: TRBV7-9; CDR3: CASSGEVGASSSDTQYF; DNA: TGTGCCAGCAGCGGGGAGGTGGGCGCATCTTCGTCAGATACGCAGTATTTT
D: TRBD1; size: many; J: TRBJ1-1; V: TRBV5-1; CDR3: CASSYGQGARNTEAFF; DNA: TGCGCCAGCAGCTATGGACAGGGAGCCCGGAACACTGAAGCTTTCTTT
D: TRBD1; size: -; J: TRBJ2-3; V: TRBV20-1; CDR3: CSAEDRGPGGTDTQYF; DNA: TGCAGTGCCGAAGACAGGGGCCCGGGGGGCACAGATACGCAGTATTTT
D: TRBD1; size: few; J: TRBJ1-4; V: TRBV5-1; CDR3: CASRPQGSTNEKLFF; DNA: TGCGCCAGCAGACCACAGGGGTCGACTAATGAAAAACTGTTTTTT
D: TRBD1; size: -; J: TRBJ2-4; V: TRBV6-2/TRBV6-3; CDR3: CVTGDRDRGRLAKNIQYF; DNA: TGTGTCACGGGCGACAGGGACAGGGGGCGCCTAGCCAAAAACATTCAGTACTTC
D: -; size: -; J: TRBJ1-1; V: TRBV30; CDR3: CAWSIRANTEAFF; DNA: TGTGCCTGGAGTATCAGGGCGAACACTGAAGCTTTCTTT
D: -; size: many; J: TRBJ2-3; V: TRBV15; CDR3: CATRPFALFTDTQYF; DNA: TGTGCCACCCGACCGTTCGCGCTTTTCACAGATACGCAGTATTTT
D: TRBD1; size: many; J: TRBJ2-3; V: TRBV12-3/TRBV12-4; CDR3: CASSLGQGDTQYF; DNA: TGTGCCAGCAGCCTGGGACAGGGGGATACGCAGTATTTT
D: -; size: many; J: TRBJ1-1; V: TRBV7-3; CDR3: CASSPQGQLNTEAFF; DNA: TGTGCCAGCAGCCCGCAGGGTCAGCTGAACACTGAAGCTTTCTTT
D: TRBD1; size: many; J: TRBJ1-2; V: TRBV7-2; CDR3: CASSPMVGQSYGYTF; DNA: TGTGCCAGCAGCCCCATGGTGGGACAGTCCTATGGCTACACCTTC
D: -; size: -; J: TRBJ1-2; V: TRBV7-9; CDR3: CASTSQDRNRRTF; DNA: TGTGCCAGCACGAGCCAGGACCGCAATCGTCGGACCTTC
D: TRBD1; size: many; J: TRBJ1-6; V: TRBV7-2; CDR3: CASSPTGQANSPLHF; DNA: TGTGCCAGCAGCCCGACGGGACAGGCTAATTCACCCCTCCACTTT
D: -; size: -; J: TRBJ2-5; V: TRBV3-1; CDR3: CASGQEFREGRETQYF; DNA: TGTGCCAGCGGCCAAGAATTCAGGGAAGGGAGAGAGACCCAGTACTTC
D: TRBD1; size: -; J: TRBJ2-4; V: TRBV7-2; CDR3: CASNIGGGKNIQYF; DNA: TGTGCCAGCAATATAGGGGGCGGCAAAAACATTCAGTACTTC
D: -; size: many; J: TRBJ1-2; V: TRBV7-2; CDR3: CASSQRGDGLYGYTF; DNA: TGTGCCAGCAGCCAGCGGGGGGACGGTCTCTATGGCTACACCTTC
D: -; size: few; J: TRBJ1-6; V: TRBV7-9; CDR3: CASSLTALTSPLHF; DNA: TGTGCCAGCAGCTTAACGGCACTTACCTCACCCCTCCACTTT
D: -; size: once; J: TRBJ1-1; V: TRBV29-1; CDR3: CSVGSGWGMNTEAFF; DNA: TGCAGCGTTGGCTCCGGATGGGGCATGAACACTGAAGCTTTCTTT
D: -; size: few; J: TRBJ1-1; V: TRBV6-6; CDR3: CASQQGNTEAFF; DNA: TGTGCCAGCCAACAGGGAAACACTGAAGCTTTCTTT
D: -; size: -; J: TRBJ2-5; V: TRBV12-3/TRBV12-4; CDR3: CASSHGAPKETQYF; DNA: TGTGCCAGCAGCCACGGGGCCCCGAAGGAGACCCAGTACTTC
D: TRBD1; size: many; J: TRBJ2-7; V: TRBV6-6; CDR3: CASRSRQGAYEQYF; DNA: TGTGCCAGCAGGTCGAGACAGGGGGCCTACGAGCAGTACTTC
D: -; size: -; J: TRBJ1-5; V: TRBV27; CDR3: CAGGEGISNQPQHF; DNA: TGTGCCGGAGGTGAGGGGATTAGCAATCAGCCCCAGCATTTT
D: TRBD1; size: once; J: TRBJ1-1; V: TRBV7-2; CDR3: CANSFLTGPRTEAFF; DNA: TGTGCCAACAGCTTTTTGACAGGGCCACGGACTGAAGCTTTCTTT
D: -; size: many; J: TRBJ1-1; V: TRBV6-2/TRBV6-3; CDR3: CASSDGLSGRNTEAFF; DNA: TGTGCCAGCAGCGACGGGTTATCAGGGCGGAACACTGAAGCTTTCTTT
D: TRBD1; size: many; J: TRBJ2-3; V: TRBV12-3/TRBV12-4; CDR3: CASSGTGGADTQYF; DNA: TGTGCCAGCAGTGGGACAGGGGGCGCAGATACGCAGTATTTT
D: TRBD2; size: many; J: TRBJ2-3; V: TRBV3-1; CDR3: CASSPKRGVTDTQYF; DNA: TGTGCCAGCAGCCCCAAGCGGGGGGTCACAGATACGCAGTATTTT
D: -; size: -; J: TRBJ2-7; V: TRBV12-3/TRBV12-4; CDR3: CASSLESNYEQYF; DNA: TGTGCCAGCAGTTTAGAGAGCAACTACGAGCAGTACTTC
D: -; size: -; J: TRBJ1-4; V: TRBV27; CDR3: CASSLRRAGEKLFF; DNA: TGTGCCAGCAGTTTACGCAGGGCCGGTGAAAAACTGTTTTTT
D: -; size: -; J: TRBJ2-2; V: TRBV5-1; CDR3: CASSYQQGTGELFF; DNA: TGCGCCAGCAGCTACCAACAGGGCACCGGGGAGCTGTTTTTT
D: TRBD2; size: few; J: TRBJ2-7; V: TRBV20-1; CDR3: CSARKPGTTILVQYF; DNA: TGCAGTGCTAGGAAACCCGGGACTACAATATTGGTGCAGTACTTC
D: -; size: many; J: TRBJ2-5; V: TRBV5-1; CDR3: CASSLGNSQETQYF; DNA: TGCGCCAGCAGCTTGGGGAACTCACAAGAGACCCAGTACTTC
D: -; size: many; J: TRBJ1-5; V: TRBV6-1; CDR3: CATEQGSQPQHF; DNA: TGTGCCACCGAACAGGGAAGTCAGCCCCAGCATTTT
D: -; size: -; J: TRBJ1-5; V: TRBV4-1; CDR3: CASSQESGYSNQPQHF; DNA: TGCGCCAGCAGCCAAGAGTCAGGGTATAGCAATCAGCCCCAGCATTTT
D: -; size: many; J: TRBJ1-1; V: TRBV7-2; CDR3: CASSLGSRRNTEAFF; DNA: TGTGCCAGCAGCTTAGGATCTCGGCGGAACACTGAAGCTTTCTTT
D: -; size: -; J: TRBJ2-2; V: TRBV5-1; CDR3: CASEPGSNTGELFF; DNA: TGCGCCAGCGAGCCCGGGTCAAACACCGGGGAGCTGTTTTTT
D: -; size: many; J: TRBJ2-5; V: TRBV7-9; CDR3: CASSAPDSRETQYF; DNA: TGTGCCAGCAGCGCCCCTGATAGTCGAGAGACCCAGTACTTC
D: TRBD1; size: many; J: TRBJ1-2; V: TRBV7-9; CDR3: CASNLLRGLGGYTF; DNA: TGTGCCAGCAATCTTCTCAGGGGGCTTGGAGGCTACACCTTC
D: -; size: -; J: TRBJ2-5; V: TRBV20-1; CDR3: CSARDWRGPSYNEQYF; DNA: TGCAGTGCTAGAGATTGGAGGGGGCCTTCCTACAATGAGCAGTACTTC
D: -; size: many; J: TRBJ2-7; V: TRBV10-3; CDR3: CAISEPSEQYF; DNA: TGTGCCATCAGTGAGCCGAGCGAGCAGTACTTC
D: -; size: -; J: TRBJ1-5; V: TRBV2; CDR3: CASSERRGSYNQPQHF; DNA: TGTGCCAGCAGTGAGAGAAGGGGGTCCTACAATCAGCCCCAGCATTTT
D: TRBD2; size: many; J: TRBJ2-3; V: TRBV9; CDR3: CASSSRGSGGGTQYF; DNA: TGTGCCAGCAGCTCCAGGGGTAGCGGGGGCGGTACGCAGTATTTT
D: TRBD2; size: many; J: TRBJ2-7; V: TRBV20-1; CDR3: CSARTGGPREQYF; DNA: TGCAGTGCTAGAACGGGGGGGCCGCGGGAGCAGTACTTC
D: TRBD2; size: -; J: TRBJ2-1; V: TRBV30; CDR3: CAWSGLAGESYNEQFF; DNA: TGTGCCTGGAGTGGTCTAGCGGGGGAATCCTACAATGAGCAGTTCTTC
D: TRBD2; size: many; J: TRBJ2-5; V: TRBV28; CDR3: CASRTSGGGGETQYF; DNA: TGTGCCAGCAGGACTAGCGGGGGAGGAGGAGAGACCCAGTACTTC
D: TRBD1; size: many; J: TRBJ2-1; V: TRBV27; CDR3: CASSIPSGTGIGEQFF; DNA: TGTGCCAGCAGTATACCATCCGGGACAGGGATAGGTGAGCAGTTCTTC
D: TRBD1; size: -; J: TRBJ1-1; V: TRBV5-1; CDR3: CVSSLLVGGQEAFF; DNA: TGCGTCAGCAGCTTACTTGTGGGGGGACAGGAAGCTTTCTTT
D: TRBD2; size: -; J: TRBJ2-3; V: TRBV7-2; CDR3: CASSFRGLAPDTQYF; DNA: TGTGCCAGCAGCTTTAGGGGACTAGCCCCAGATACGCAGTATTTT
D: TRBD1; size: -; J: TRBJ2-5; V: TRBV6-2/TRBV6-3; CDR3: CASRFRTGDQETQYF; DNA: TGTGCCAGTCGATTTAGGACAGGGGATCAAGAGACCCAGTACTTC
D: -; size: many; J: TRBJ1-1; V: TRBV6-2/TRBV6-3; CDR3: CASSRSSAGGLKAFF; DNA: TGTGCCAGCAGCCGATCCTCGGCGGGGGGACTCAAAGCTTTCTTT
D: TRBD2; size: many; J: TRBJ2-3; V: TRBV15; CDR3: CATSRDPAGGLGDTQYF; DNA: TGTGCCACCAGCAGAGATCCGGCGGGGGGGCTAGGAGATACGCAGTATTTT
D: TRBD1; size: many; J: TRBJ1-2; V: TRBV9; CDR3: CASSVTGADYGYTF; DNA: TGTGCCAGCAGCGTAACAGGGGCAGACTATGGCTACACCTTC
D: -; size: -; J: TRBJ2-7; V: TRBV27; CDR3: CASSTPGSSYEQYF; DNA: TGTGCCAGCAGTACACCCGGGTCCTCCTACGAGCAGTACTTC
D: TRBD1; size: -; J: TRBJ2-7; V: TRBV10-2; CDR3: CASSERGQGEQYF; DNA: TGCGCCAGCAGTGAGAGGGGACAGGGCGAGCAGTACTTC
D: TRBD2; size: -; J: TRBJ2-1; V: TRBV6-5; CDR3: CVRLAGTNEQFF; DNA: TGTGTGCGGCTAGCGGGGACCAATGAGCAGTTCTTC
D: -; size: many; J: TRBJ2-7; V: TRBV28; CDR3: CASSLLREGASYEQYF; DNA: TGTGCCAGCAGTTTACTCAGGGAAGGGGCCTCCTACGAGCAGTACTTC